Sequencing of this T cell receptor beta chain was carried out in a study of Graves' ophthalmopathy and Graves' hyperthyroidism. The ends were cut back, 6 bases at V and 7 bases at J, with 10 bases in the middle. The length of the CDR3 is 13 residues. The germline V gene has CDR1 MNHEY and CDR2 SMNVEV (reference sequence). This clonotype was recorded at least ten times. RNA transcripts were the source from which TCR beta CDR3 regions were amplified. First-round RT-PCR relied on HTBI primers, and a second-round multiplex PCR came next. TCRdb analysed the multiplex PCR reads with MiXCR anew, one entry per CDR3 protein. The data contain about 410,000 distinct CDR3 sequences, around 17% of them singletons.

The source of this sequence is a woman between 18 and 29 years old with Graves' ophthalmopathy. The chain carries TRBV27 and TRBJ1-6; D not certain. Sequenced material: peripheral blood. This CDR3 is CASSRTPNSPLHF. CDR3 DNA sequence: TGTGCCAGCAGCCGGACCCCGAATTCACCCCTCCACTTT.